The 10 T cell receptor beta chains below come from one sample, sequenced in a study of regulatory T cells in long-lasting Graves disease. Building of the TCR beta libraries involved iRepertoire HTBI primers and Arm-PCR of CDR3 regions. TCRdb re-called the multiplex PCR reads with MiXCR, one entry per CDR3 protein. This table holds about 430,000 distinct CDR3 sequences, approximately 16% found once. Noted time point: newly diagnosed GD, antithyroid drugs for less than 3 months. The TCR library was prepared using RNA isolated from PBMCs. This sample was also put to use in a study of T cells in Graves' hyperthyroidism and ophthalmopathy.

The material was peripheral blood mononuclear cells (PBMCs), obtained at new diagnosis, from a patient treated with antithyroid drugs. These receptors all stem from a woman aged 40 to 50 with Graves disease.

This sequence joins TRBV7-6 and TRBJ2-1; 7 bases fit TRBD2. Per germline, CDR1 SGHVS and CDR2 FNYEAQ. The ends lost 2 bases at V and 4 bases at J; junction bases unmatched: 14. CDR3 length equals 18 residues. DNA of the CDR3: TGTGCCAGCAGCTTAATCCCACTAGCGAGAACCGGATACAATGAGCAGTTCTTC. Translating it yields CASSLIPLARTGYNEQFF.

The table lists this clonotype with many counts. This chain joins TRBV19 and TRBJ2-1; TRBD2 aligns across 11 bases. This CDR3 region has 15 residues. Trimming at V came to 7 bases and at J to 9 bases, leaving 11 bases not matched to a gene. Germline CDR1 LNHDA, CDR2 SQIVND (reference sequence). For the CDR3, the DNA is TGTGCCAGTAACCGGATAGCGGGAGGGCCGGGTGAGCAGTTCTTC. Translating gives CASNRIAGGPGEQFF.

This clonotype was found many times. This chain uses TRBV20-1 with TRBJ2-7, with 11 bases fitting TRBD2. The germline V gene has CDR1 DFQATT and CDR2 SNEGSKA (reference sequence). The CDR3 has 15 amino acids. Trimming took 5 bases from V and 2 from J; bases not matched to a gene: 8. The CDR3 DNA reads as TGCAGTGCTTCCGGGACTAGCGGCGTGACCTACGAGCAGTACTTC. Residues: CSASGTSGVTYEQYF.

The chain combines TRBV14 with TRBJ1-2; D remains ambiguous. Per the germline V gene, CDR1 is SGHDN and CDR2 is FVKESK. The CDR3 is 14 amino acids. V was cut by 1 base and J by 5 bases, with 11 bases left in between. The CDR3 DNA is TGTGCCAGCAGCCAAGGCCGTCAGGCTTATGGCTACACCTTC. It translates to CASSQGRQAYGYTF.

In its sample, this clonotype was seen a few times. The chain couples TRBV20-1 to TRBJ2-2, with 8 nucleotides matching TRBD2. CDR3 size: 14 residues. The V gene's germline CDR1 is DFQATT and CDR2 SNEGSKA (reference sequence). V was clipped by 6 bases and J by 3 bases; unmatched bases: 6. In nucleotides, the CDR3 is TGCAGTGCGGAGGGACTAGGGTACACCGGGGAGCTGTTTTTT. Amino acids: CSAEGLGYTGELFF.

Many counts were recorded for this clonotype. The CDR3: CSVEGSAKNIQYF. In nucleotides, the CDR3 is TGCAGCGTTGAGGGGAGCGCCAAAAACATTCAGTACTTC. The chain is built from TRBV29-1 and TRBJ2-4; TRBD2 is a possible D gene (5 bases). The CDR3 loop spans 13 amino acids. The germline V and J ends were trimmed by 3 bases and 1 base, with 7 bases remaining between them. The germline V gene has CDR1 SQVTM and CDR2 ANQGSEA. The full variable domain, rest sourced from reference TRBV29-1 and TRBJ2-4, is SAVISQKPSRDICQRGTSLTIQCQVDSQVTMMFWYRQQPGQSLTLIATANQGSEATYESGFVIDKFPISRPNLTFSTLTVSNMSPEDSSIYLCSVEGSAKNIQYFGAGTRLSVL.

This clonotype occurred many times. The chain is built from TRBV7-9 and TRBJ2-5; 9 bases fit TRBD1. CDR1 is SEHNR and CDR2 is FQNEAQ in the germline V gene (reference sequence). The CDR3 loop spans 15 amino acids. V shed 4 bases and J 5 bases; nucleotides not matched to a gene: 8. The CDR3 DNA follows: TGTGCCAGCAGCTACCCGGGACAGGGAACCGAGACCCAGTACTTC. Translation: CASSYPGQGTETQYF. The variable domain in full, with the rest retrieved from reference TRBV7-9 and TRBJ2-5, is DTGVSQNPRHKITKRGQNVTFRCDPISEHNRLYWYRQTLGQGPEFLTYFQNEAQLEKSRLLSDRFSAERPKGSFSTLEIQRTEQGDSAMYLCASSYPGQGTETQYFGPGTRLLVL.

This clonotype was seen a few times. The V gene is TRBV5-6, the J gene TRBJ2-1; tentatively, D is TRBD2 (6 bases). The germline V gene encodes CDR1 SGHDT and CDR2 YYEEEE. CDR3 length: 15 amino acids. V shed 4 bases and J shed 3 bases, with 14 bases lying between them. The CDR3 loop is CASSPGRGLYNEQFF. CDR3 in DNA: TGTGCCAGCAGCCCCGGGCGGGGACTCTACAATGAGCAGTTCTTC. The full variable domain, in which reference TRBV5-6 and TRBJ2-1 provide the parts outside the CDR3, is DAGVTQSPTHLIKTRGQQVTLRCSPKSGHDTVSWYQQALGQGPQFIFQYYEEEERQRGNFPDRFSGHQFPNYSSELNVNALLLGDSALYLCASSPGRGLYNEQFFGPGTRLTVL.

This clonotype was seen more than once but under ten times. The chain combines TRBV16 with TRBJ2-7; D is uncertain. Trimming pared 0 bases from V and 0 bases from J, leaving 6 bases between. This CDR3 has 14 residues. CDR1 KGHSY and CDR2 FQNENV come from the germline V gene. CDR3: CASSQSQASYEQYF. Here the CDR3 DNA reads TGTGCCAGCAGCCAATCCCAGGCCTCCTACGAGCAGTACTTC.

This clonotype came up many times. The chain has TRBV6-1 and TRBJ2-2; TRBD1 matches 7 bases. This CDR3 spans 14 amino acids. In germline, CDR1 is MNHNS, CDR2 SASEGT. V was clipped by 5 bases and J by 4 bases; unmatched bases: 4. CDR3 region: CASSQGDLTGELFF. The DNA of the CDR3 is TGTGCCAGCAGTCAGGGGGATCTCACCGGGGAGCTGTTTTTT.